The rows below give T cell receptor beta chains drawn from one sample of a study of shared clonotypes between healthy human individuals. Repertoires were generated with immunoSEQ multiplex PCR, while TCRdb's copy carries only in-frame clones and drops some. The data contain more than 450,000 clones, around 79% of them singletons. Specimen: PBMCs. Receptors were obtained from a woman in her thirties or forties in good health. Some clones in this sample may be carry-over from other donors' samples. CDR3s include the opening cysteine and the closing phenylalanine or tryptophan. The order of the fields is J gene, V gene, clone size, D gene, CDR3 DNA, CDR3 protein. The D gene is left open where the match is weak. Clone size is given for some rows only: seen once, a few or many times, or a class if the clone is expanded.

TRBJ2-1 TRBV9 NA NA TGTGCCAGCAGCGTAGGTCCTGGGGGCCCCAATGAGCAGTTCTTC CASSVGPGGPNEQFF
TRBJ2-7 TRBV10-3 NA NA TGTGCCATCAGCGGGACGGACTCCTACGAGCAGTACTTC CAISGTDSYEQYF
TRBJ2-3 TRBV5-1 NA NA TGCGCCAGCAGCTTGGCCGTGGGCTCTAGCACAGATACGCAGTATTTT CASSLAVGSSTDTQYF
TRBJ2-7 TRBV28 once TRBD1 TGTGCCAGCAGTGTTCCGGGACAGGGGACATACGAGCAGTACTTC CASSVPGQGTYEQYF
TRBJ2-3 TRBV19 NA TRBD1 TGTGCCAGTAGTAGTGACAGGGTTCCTACAGATACGCAGTATTTT CASSSDRVPTDTQYF
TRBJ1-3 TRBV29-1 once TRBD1 TGCAGCGCCTCCTCAGGGGGCGCCTCTGGAAACACCATATATTTT CSASSGGASGNTIYF
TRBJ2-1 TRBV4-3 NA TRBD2 TGCGCCAGCAGCCAAGGGTTAGCGGGAGAGAGGAATGAGCAGTTCTTC CASSQGLAGERNEQFF
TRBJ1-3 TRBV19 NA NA TGTGCCAGTAGTCCCACGGTCGGATCAGTAGGGAACACCATATATTTT CASSPTVGSVGNTIYF
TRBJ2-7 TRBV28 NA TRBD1 TGTGCCAGCAGTTTAGGGGACAGGCCGAGCTACGAGCAGTACTTC CASSLGDRPSYEQYF
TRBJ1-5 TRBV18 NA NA TGTGCCAGCTCACCGGGGATAGCAAATCAGCCCCAGCATTTT CASSPGIANQPQHF
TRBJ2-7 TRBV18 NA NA TGTGCCAGCTCACCCCCCGGACAGCCTTTCGAGCAGTACTTC CASSPPGQPFEQYF
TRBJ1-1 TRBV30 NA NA TGTGCCTGGAATACCCAGGCCGGGGACACTGAAGCTTTCTTT CAWNTQAGDTEAFF
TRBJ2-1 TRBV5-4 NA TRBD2 TGTGCCAGCAGCTTGATGGCTAGCGGGGGTGTGGAGCAGTTCTTC CASSLMASGGVEQFF
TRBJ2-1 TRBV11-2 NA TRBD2 TGTGCCAGCAGCCCGCCGGGGATAGCGGGAGGGGGCTACAATGAGCAGTTCTTC CASSPPGIAGGGYNEQFF
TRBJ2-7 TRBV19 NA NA TGTGCCAGTAGTAACCAGGGAGCCTACGAGCAGTACTTC CASSNQGAYEQYF
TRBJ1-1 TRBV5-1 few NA TGCGCCAGCAGCCGGGTCGGGCAGGGGCTTGAAGCTTTCTTT CASSRVGQGLEAFF
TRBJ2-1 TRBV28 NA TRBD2 TGTGCCAGCAGCCCGGGACTAGCGGGAGGGACCTACAATGAGCAGTTCTTC CASSPGLAGGTYNEQFF
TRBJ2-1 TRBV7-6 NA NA TGTGCCAGCAGCTTAGAGGGACTCTTAAGCTCCTACAATGAGCAGTTCTTC CASSLEGLLSSYNEQFF
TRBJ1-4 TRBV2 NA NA TGTGCCAGCAGTAGATCGGCGGGAGCAACTAATGAAAAACTGTTTTTT CASSRSAGATNEKLFF
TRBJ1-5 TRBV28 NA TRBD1 TGTGCCAGCAGCCGGGTCGACAGGGACAATCAGCCCCAGCATTTT CASSRVDRDNQPQHF
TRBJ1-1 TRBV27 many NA TGTGCCAGCAGTAGCAGGGGCCTTAACACTGAAGCTTTCTTT CASSSRGLNTEAFF
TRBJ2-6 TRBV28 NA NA TGTGCCAGCATGGGACCGGGGTCTGGGGCCAACGTCCTGACTTTC CASMGPGSGANVLTF
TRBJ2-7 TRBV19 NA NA TGTGCCAGTAGTAGCCTAAACGAGCAGTACTTC CASSSLNEQYF
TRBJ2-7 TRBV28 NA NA TGTGCCAGCAGTCCCCGAGGTTTTGGGGCTTACGAGCAGTACTTC CASSPRGFGAYEQYF
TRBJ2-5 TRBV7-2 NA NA TGTGCCAGCAGCTTAGTCTTCAGGGAGGCAGAGACCCAGTACTTC CASSLVFREAETQYF
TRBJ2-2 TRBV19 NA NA TGTGCCAGTAGTACGCGTCCAGGGGGGCATGGGGAGCTGTTTTTT CASSTRPGGHGELFF
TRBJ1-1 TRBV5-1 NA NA TGCGCCAGCAGCTTGAGGCAGGGAGGCACTGAAGCTTTCTTT CASSLRQGGTEAFF
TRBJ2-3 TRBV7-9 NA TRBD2 TGTGCCAGCAGCTTAAGACCGGGGCTAGCGGGAGGTCCAGATACGCAGTATTTT CASSLRPGLAGGPDTQYF
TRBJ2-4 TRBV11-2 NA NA TGTGCCAGCAGCCGGGACCCGGGGGTAAACATTCAGTACTTC CASSRDPGVNIQYF
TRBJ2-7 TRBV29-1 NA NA TGCAGCGTTCCAGGTTTGGGGTCCTACGAGCAGTACTTC CSVPGLGSYEQYF
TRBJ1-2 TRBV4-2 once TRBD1 TGTGCCAGCAGCCAGGACAGGGACTATGGCTACACCTTC CASSQDRDYGYTF
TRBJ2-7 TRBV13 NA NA TGTGCCAGCAGCTTAAGATGGAGAGACGAGCAGTACTTC CASSLRWRDEQYF
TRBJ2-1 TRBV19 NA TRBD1 TGTGCCAGTAGTATAGTTGCCAGGGGGCAGCACAATGAGCAGTTCTTC CASSIVARGQHNEQFF
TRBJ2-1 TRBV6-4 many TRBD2 TGTGCCAGCAGTGAAGGGACTACCGACTACAATGAGCAGTTCTTC CASSEGTTDYNEQFF
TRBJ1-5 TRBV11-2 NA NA TGTGCCAGCAGCTTAAGGCAGGGAGGTCAGCCCCAGCATTTT CASSLRQGGQPQHF
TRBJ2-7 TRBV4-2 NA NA TGTGCCAGCAGCCAAGTCTTGGACAGCACCTACGAGCAGTACTTC CASSQVLDSTYEQYF
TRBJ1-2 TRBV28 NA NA TGTGCCAGCAGTCCTCCAGGGTACTATGGCTACACCTTC CASSPPGYYGYTF
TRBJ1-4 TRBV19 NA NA TGTGCCAGTACTCCACGGCAGGATAATGAAAAACTGTTTTTT CASTPRQDNEKLFF
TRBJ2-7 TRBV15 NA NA TGTGCCACCAGCAGAGATGTAGGGTACGAGCAGTACTTC CATSRDVGYEQYF
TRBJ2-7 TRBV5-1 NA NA TGCGCCAGCAGCCGACCCCCTTACAACTACGAGCAGTACTTC CASSRPPYNYEQYF
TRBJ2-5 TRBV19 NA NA TGTGCCAGTAGTAGGGGGGCTAGTGCCCAGTACTTC CASSRGASAQYF
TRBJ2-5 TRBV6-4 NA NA TGTGCCAGCAGTGAGAACGGGGGAGGGGGAGAGACCCAGTACTTC CASSENGGGGETQYF
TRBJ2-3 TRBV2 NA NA TGTGCCAGTGATTACACAGATACGCAGTATTTT CASDYTDTQYF
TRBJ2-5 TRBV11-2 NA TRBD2 TGTGCCAGCAGCCGGACTAGCGGGAGTGAGACCCAGTACTTC CASSRTSGSETQYF
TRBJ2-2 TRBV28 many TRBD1 TGTGCCAGCAGTCCCGGGACAGGGCACACCGGGGAGCTGTTTTTT CASSPGTGHTGELFF
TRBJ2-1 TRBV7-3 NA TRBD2 TGTGCCAGCAGCTCCATCCCAACTAGCGGGAGCAGGGCTGAGCAGTTCTTC CASSSIPTSGSRAEQFF
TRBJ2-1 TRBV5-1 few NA TGCGCCAGCAGCTTGGATGTGGGGAACGAGCAGTTCTTC CASSLDVGNEQFF
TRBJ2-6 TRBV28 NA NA TGTGCCAGTCAGAAGAGCTCTGGGGCCAACGTCCTGACTTTC CASQKSSGANVLTF
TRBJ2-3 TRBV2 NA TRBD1 TGTGCCAGCACCTGGGGGACAGGGCTTGATACGCAGTATTTT CASTWGTGLDTQYF